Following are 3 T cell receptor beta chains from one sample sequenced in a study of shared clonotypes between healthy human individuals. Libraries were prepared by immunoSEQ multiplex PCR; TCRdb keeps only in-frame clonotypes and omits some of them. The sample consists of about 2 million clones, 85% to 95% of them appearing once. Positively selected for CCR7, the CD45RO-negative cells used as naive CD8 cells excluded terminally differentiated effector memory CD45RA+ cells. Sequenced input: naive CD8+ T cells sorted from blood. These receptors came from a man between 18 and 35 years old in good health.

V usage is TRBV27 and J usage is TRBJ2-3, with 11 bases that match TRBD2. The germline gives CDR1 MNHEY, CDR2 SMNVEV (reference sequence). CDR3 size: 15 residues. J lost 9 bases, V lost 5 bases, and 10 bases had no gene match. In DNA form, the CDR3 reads TGTGCCAGCAGTCCGGGACTAGCGGCCATAAGGACGCAGTATTTT. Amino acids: CASSPGLAAIRTQYF.

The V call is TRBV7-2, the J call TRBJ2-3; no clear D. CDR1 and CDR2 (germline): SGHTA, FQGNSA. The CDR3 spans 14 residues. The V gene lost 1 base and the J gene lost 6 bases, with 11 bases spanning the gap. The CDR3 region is CASSLDWAPDTQYF. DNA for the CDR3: TGTGCCAGCAGCTTAGATTGGGCGCCGGATACGCAGTATTTT.

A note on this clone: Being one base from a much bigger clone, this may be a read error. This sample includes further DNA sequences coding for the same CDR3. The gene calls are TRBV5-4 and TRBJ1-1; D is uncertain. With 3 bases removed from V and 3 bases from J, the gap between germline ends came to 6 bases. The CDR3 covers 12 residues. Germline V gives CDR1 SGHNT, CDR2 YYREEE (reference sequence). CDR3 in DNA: TGTGCCAGCAGCTACGGGGACACTGAAGCTTTCTTT. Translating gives CASSYGDTEAFF.